These 27 T cell receptor beta chains were all obtained from the same sample, sequenced in a study of cytomegalovirus exposure and HLA in healthy donors. Produced via immunoSEQ multiplex PCR; TCRdb's table is partial and in-frame only. This table holds about 78,000 clones, 90% to 97% found once. The sequenced sample consisted of PBMCs. These receptors were taken from a man younger than 30 in good health and CMV-seropositive.

The chain recombines TRBV7-6 with TRBJ2-7; D uncertain. The germline gives CDR1 SGHVS, CDR2 FNYEAQ. This CDR3 is 14 amino acids long. Trimming took off 1 base at V and 3 bases at J, with 10 bases between the two ends. CDR3 nucleotide sequence: TGTGCCAGCAGCTTAGTCGGTTTGAGCTACGAGCAGTACTTC. Protein product: CASSLVGLSYEQYF.

The chain uses TRBV5-1 and TRBJ2-3; 12 nucleotides align to TRBD2. V was clipped by 5 bases and J by 9 bases; unmatched bases: 4. This CDR3 contains 13 residues. CDR1 is SGHRS, CDR2 YFSETQ, per germline. CDR3 in DNA: TGCGCCAGCAGGACTAGCGGGAGTTCCACGCAGTATTTT. This gives the protein CASRTSGSSTQYF.

The chain carries TRBV9 and TRBJ2-1, with 14 positions matching TRBD2. CDR1 is SGDLS and CDR2 is YYNGEE in the germline V gene. CDR3 length equals 18 residues. V dropped 3 bases and J dropped 10; count of bases not matched to a gene: 15. CDR3 loop: CASSDAVGGTSGRDEQFF. CDR3 nucleotides: TGTGCCAGCAGCGACGCCGTGGGTGGGACTAGCGGGAGAGACGAGCAGTTCTTC.

The J gene is TRBJ2-2, the V gene TRBV7-6; the D is unclear. With 1 base removed from V and 0 bases from J, the gap between germline ends came to 3 bases. Germline V CDR1 and CDR2: SGHVS, FNYEAQ. This CDR3 has 14 residues. CDR3 loop: CASSLEPNTGELFF. CDR3 DNA sequence: TGTGCCAGCAGCTTAGAGCCGAACACCGGGGAGCTGTTTTTT.

In nucleotides, the CDR3 is TGCGCCAGCAGCTTGACTAGGACAGCCAGCTACGAGCAGTACTTC. Protein: CASSLTRTASYEQYF. V is TRBV5-1 and J is TRBJ2-7; TRBD1 might be the D (6 bases). Deletions cut 1 base from V and 3 bases from J, with 14 bases between. Germline CDR1 reads SGHRS; CDR2 reads YFSETQ. There are 15 residues in the CDR3.

This chain uses TRBV28 with TRBJ1-5; D is unclear. Per the germline V gene, CDR1 is MDHEN and CDR2 is SYDVKM. V lost 6 bases, J lost 2 bases, and 14 bases lay in between. The CDR3 totals 15 residues. The CDR3 nucleotides are TGTGCCAGCAGCCCCCTAGAGAAAGGCAATCAGCCCCAGCATTTT. Encoded protein: CASSPLEKGNQPQHF. The full variable domain, its missing parts supplied by reference TRBV28 and TRBJ1-5, is DVKVTQSSRYLVKRTGEKVFLECVQDMDHENMFWYRQDPGLGLRLIYFSYDVKMKEKGDIPEGYSVSREKKERFSLILESASTNQTSMYLCASSPLEKGNQPQHFGDGTRLSIL.

The chain joins TRBV27 to TRBJ1-1, with 11 nucleotides matching TRBD1. Germline loops: CDR1 MNHEY, CDR2 SMNVEV (reference sequence). The length of the CDR3 is 16 residues. V lost 5 bases and J lost 2; bases outside the gene matches: 7. The chain's CDR3 is CASSTRTGGLNTEAFF. In DNA form, the CDR3 reads TGTGCCAGCAGTACTCGGACAGGGGGCTTAAACACTGAAGCTTTCTTT.

The J gene is TRBJ2-2, the V gene TRBV5-1, with D perhaps TRBD2 (6 bases). CDR3 length equals 13 residues. CDR1 and CDR2 from the germline V gene are SGHRS and YFSETQ. V was trimmed by 7 bases and J by 4 bases, leaving 11 bases between them. The CDR3 DNA reads TGCGCCAGCGGTGACGGGGGCACCGGGGAGCTGTTTTTT. Amino acids: CASGDGGTGELFF. Based on the CDR3 plus reference TRBV5-1 and TRBJ2-2, the full variable domain is KAGVTQTPRYLIKTRGQQVTLSCSPISGHRSVSWYQQTPGQGLQFLFEYFSETQRNKGNFPGRFSGRQFSNSRSEMNVSTLELGDSALYLCASGDGGTGELFFGEGSRLTVL.

CDR3 in amino acids: CASSDPGTSGIPYEQYF. CDR3 nucleotide sequence: TGTGCCAGCAGTGACCCTGGGACTAGCGGAATCCCCTACGAGCAGTACTTC. The chain has TRBV6-1 and TRBJ2-7; TRBD2 matches at 11 bases. V was pared by 3 bases and J by 2 bases, with 9 bases of the junction left unmatched. Germline V gives CDR1 MNHNS, CDR2 SASEGT. The CDR3 totals 17 residues.

The J gene is TRBJ2-1, the V gene TRBV5-4, with 12 nucleotides matching TRBD2. The germline CDR1 and CDR2 sequences are SGHNT and YYREEE (reference sequence). Trimming took 2 bases from V and 5 from J; bases not matched to a gene: 2. The CDR3 has 15 amino acids. CDR3 sequence reads: CASSFLAGGNNEQFF. The CDR3, as DNA: TGTGCCAGCAGCTTCCTAGCGGGAGGGAACAATGAGCAGTTCTTC.

The chain has TRBV6-4 and TRBJ2-1, with 9 nucleotides matching TRBD2. V shed 2 bases, J shed 8 bases, and the junction held 7 bases outside the gene matches. The V gene's germline CDR1 is MRHNA and CDR2 SNTAGT. The CDR3 has 15 residues. Here the CDR3 DNA reads TGTGCCAGCAGTGACGTGGCGGGAGGGTTAGATGAGCAGTTCTTC. Its protein is CASSDVAGGLDEQFF.

The chain carries TRBV4-1 and TRBJ2-6; a weak D match, TRBD1 (5 bases). The CDR3 extends over 18 amino acids. The V end lost 4 bases, the J end lost 0 bases, and 16 bases lay between the germline ends. The germline V gene encodes CDR1 MGHRA and CDR2 YSYEKL. The CDR3 nucleotides read TGCGCCAGCAGCCTAAAGGACACCTGGGGCTCTGGGGCCAACGTCCTGACTTTC. Its protein is CASSLKDTWGSGANVLTF.

This rearrangement joins TRBV10-1 to TRBJ2-1; unclear D gene. The ends were cut back, 4 bases at V and 9 bases at J, with 7 bases in the middle. The germline V gene has CDR1 WNHNN and CDR2 SYGVQD (reference sequence). The CDR3 runs to 11 residues. The CDR3 nucleotides read TGCGCCAGCAGTGGGGCCGTTGAGCAGTTCTTC. Translation: CASSGAVEQFF.

The genes are TRBV27 and TRBJ2-3; the D gene is possibly TRBD2 (8 bases). CDR1 is MNHEY, CDR2 SMNVEV, per germline (reference sequence). The CDR3 has 16 residues. V was trimmed by 6 bases and J by 4 bases, leaving 20 bases between them. CDR3 region: CASSTAPGRGPDTQYF. The CDR3 DNA reads as TGTGCCAGCAGCACTGCCCCCGGGAGGGGGCCAGATACGCAGTATTTT.

The chain uses TRBV5-1 and TRBJ2-1; D gene ambiguous. The CDR3 sequence is 11 residues long. V was trimmed by 0 bases and J by 10 bases, leaving 5 bases between them. Germline V gene data show CDR1 as SGHRS and CDR2 as YFSETQ. CDR3 region: CASSLGREQFF. The CDR3 bases are TGCGCCAGCAGCTTGGGGCGGGAGCAGTTCTTC. The variable domain in full, with the rest retrieved from reference TRBV5-1 and TRBJ2-1, is KAGVTQTPRYLIKTRGQQVTLSCSPISGHRSVSWYQQTPGQGLQFLFEYFSETQRNKGNFPGRFSGRQFSNSRSEMNVSTLELGDSALYLCASSLGREQFFGPGTRLTVL.

The chain has TRBV11-3 and TRBJ2-4; the match to TRBD2 covers 7 bases. J gave up 2 bases and V 1 base, and 5 bases lay outside the gene matches. This CDR3 spans 16 amino acids. The germline CDR1 and CDR2 sequences are SGHNT and YENEEA. The CDR3 spells CASSLGAGATKNIQYF. DNA for the CDR3: TGTGCCAGCAGCTTAGGGGCGGGAGCGACCAAAAACATTCAGTACTTC. Combining the CDR3 with reference TRBV11-3 and TRBJ2-4 gives the whole variable domain EAGVVQSPRYKIIEKKQPVAFWCNPISGHNTLYWYLQNLGQGPELLIRYENEEAVDDSQLPKDRFSAERLKGVDSTLKIQPAELGDSAVYLCASSLGAGATKNIQYFGAGTRLSVL.

V gene TRBV14 combines with J gene TRBJ2-7; D is perhaps TRBD2 (5 bases). Trimming pared 5 bases from V and 7 bases from J, leaving 18 bases between. CDR1 is SGHDN and CDR2 is FVKESK in the germline V gene. This CDR3 has 14 residues. CDR3 sequence reads: CASSFSVQIGEQYF. The CDR3 DNA is TGTGCCAGCAGCTTTAGCGTCCAAATAGGTGAGCAGTACTTC.

The chain recombines TRBV4-1 with TRBJ2-3, with TRBD2 identical over 11 bases. This CDR3 region has 18 residues. Germline CDR1 and CDR2: MGHRA and YSYEKL. Trimming removed 4 bases from V and 6 bases from J; junction bases left unmatched: 15. The CDR3 DNA reads TGCGCCAGCAGCCGACGTGCCCCGACTAGCGGGATCCCCGATACGCAGTATTTT. Protein: CASSRRAPTSGIPDTQYF.

For the CDR3, the DNA is TGTGCCAGCAGCCTAGGGTCTAGCGTCACCGGGGAGCTGTTTTTT. Its translation: CASSLGSSVTGELFF. The rearrangement joins TRBV7-9 to TRBJ2-2; D is perhaps TRBD2 (6 bases). CDR3 length: 15 amino acids. Between the trimmed V and J ends, which lost 5 bases and 4 bases, there was a span of 14 bases. Germline V gene lookup returns CDR1 SEHNR and CDR2 FQNEAQ (reference sequence).

This clone was picked up one time. The CDR3 loop reads CASSFRGGNTGELFF. The CDR3 DNA reads TGTGCCAGCAGTTTTAGAGGGGGGAACACCGGGGAGCTGTTTTTT. The chain is built from TRBV27 and TRBJ2-2, with D perhaps TRBD1 (6 bases). The CDR3 runs 15 residues. Germline CDR1 reads MNHEY; CDR2 reads SMNVEV (reference sequence). With 3 bases removed from V and 1 base from J, the gap between germline ends came to 9 bases.

The rearrangement uses TRBV5-1 and TRBJ2-7, with a possible D match to TRBD1 (5 bases). Germline V gives CDR1 SGHRS, CDR2 YFSETQ. The CDR3 runs to 15 residues. Trimming removed 0 bases from V and 2 bases from J, with 12 bases in between. CDR3 in amino acids: CASSLGSAGTYEQYF. For the CDR3, the DNA is TGCGCCAGCAGCTTGGGGTCGGCAGGGACCTACGAGCAGTACTTC.

The genes are TRBV6-5 and TRBJ2-3; tentative D call: TRBD2 (6 bases). Trimming left V 7 bases short and J 2 bases short, with 10 bases between. This CDR3 spans 13 amino acids. Germline lookup yields CDR1 MNHEY and CDR2 SVGAGI. In DNA form, the CDR3 reads TGTGCCAGCAAGCGGGTTCACACAGATACGCAGTATTTT. This gives the protein CASKRVHTDTQYF.

The chain carries TRBV27 and TRBJ2-6, with 9 positions matching TRBD1. The germline CDR1 and CDR2 sequences are MNHEY and SMNVEV (reference sequence). The trim removed 7 bases at V and 1 base at J, leaving 8 bases unmatched. The CDR3 has 17 residues. The CDR3 sequence is CASTDRDRDSGANVLTF. The CDR3 nucleotides read TGTGCCAGCACAGACAGGGACAGGGATTCTGGGGCCAACGTCCTGACTTTC.

This clone appeared a few times. The V call is TRBV11-2, the J call TRBJ1-1; D call uncertain. CDR3 size: 13 residues. The V and J ends lost 0 bases and 7 bases respectively, with 9 bases between them. Germline V CDR1 and CDR2: SGHAT, FQNNGV. CDR3 sequence (DNA): TGTGCCAGCAGCTTAGATCTTTACAGTGAAGCTTTCTTT. Protein sequence: CASSLDLYSEAFF.

The chain couples TRBV4-2 to TRBJ2-7; a weak D match, TRBD1 (5 bases). The V end lost 1 base, the J end lost 5 bases, and 15 bases lay between the germline ends. The CDR3 covers 15 residues. Germline-derived CDR1 and CDR2 are LGHNA and YNFKEQ. CDR3 loop: CASSQAGRELDEQYF. The CDR3 region has the DNA TGTGCCAGCAGCCAAGCGGGCAGGGAATTGGACGAGCAGTACTTC.

The chain combines TRBV18 with TRBJ1-3, with 8 bases matching TRBD1. This CDR3 region has 18 residues. Trimming cost V 3 bases and J 5 bases; bases outside gene matches: 15. Per the germline V gene, CDR1 is KGHSH and CDR2 is LQKENI. The CDR3 sequence is CASSPLFRTGNRRNTIYF. CDR3 DNA: TGTGCCAGCTCACCCCTTTTCAGGACAGGGAACCGGAGAAACACCATATATTTT.

The rearrangement joins TRBV29-1 to TRBJ2-7; D ambiguous. The CDR3 spans 11 residues. Per the germline V gene, CDR1 is SQVTM and CDR2 is ANQGSEA. V lost 4 bases to trimming and J lost 0 bases, with 4 bases between them. CDR3: CSVGSSYEQYF. Written as DNA, the CDR3 is TGCAGCGTTGGGAGCTCCTACGAGCAGTACTTC.